Below are 17 T cell receptor beta chains sequenced from a single sample in a study of technical replicates of blood from a handful of donors. TCRdb's copy holds only in-frame clones and misses some; the assay was immunoSEQ multiplex PCR. Here the sample spans about 70,000 clones, around 97% being singletons. Sample: T cells isolated from PBMCs. Receptors originate from a human donor in good health.

The chain links TRBV7-8 to TRBJ1-5; unclear D gene. CDR1 is SGHVS, CDR2 FQNEAQ, per germline. V shed 2 bases and J shed 4 bases, with 12 bases lying between them. The CDR3 consists of 15 residues. The DNA for the CDR3 is TGTGCCAGCAGCTTAACTAGGATCACTAATCAGCCCCAGCATTTT. It translates to CASSLTRITNQPQHF. Looking up the rest from reference TRBV7-8 and TRBJ1-5 gives the full variable domain: GAGVSQSPRYKVAKRGQDVALRCDPISGHVSLFWYQQALGQGPEFLTYFQNEAQLDKSGLPSDRFFAERPEGSVSTLKIQRTQQEDSAVYLCASSLTRITNQPQHFGDGTRLSIL.

CDR3 sequence reads: CASSYSPESGGDIQYF. The CDR3 coding sequence is TGTGCCAGCAGTTACTCCCCGGAGAGCGGTGGGGACATTCAGTACTTC. V is TRBV6-6 and J is TRBJ2-4, with a possible D match to TRBD2 (5 bases). V lost 0 bases and J 8 bases, leaving 17 bases between the germline ends. CDR1 and CDR2 (germline): MNHNY, SVGAGI (reference sequence). The CDR3 spans 16 residues.

V usage is TRBV11-3 and J usage is TRBJ1-1; D call uncertain. Trimming pared 4 bases from V and 3 bases from J, leaving 9 bases between. In germline, CDR1 is SGHNT, CDR2 YENEEA. CDR3 size: 13 residues. The CDR3 coding sequence is TGTGCCAGCAGCTCGGGAGGTCACACTGAAGCTTTCTTT. Its protein is CASSSGGHTEAFF. Variable domain in full (rest from reference TRBV11-3 and TRBJ1-1): EAGVVQSPRYKIIEKKQPVAFWCNPISGHNTLYWYLQNLGQGPELLIRYENEEAVDDSQLPKDRFSAERLKGVDSTLKIQPAELGDSAVYLCASSSGGHTEAFFGQGTRLTVV.

The chain couples TRBV15 to TRBJ2-7; D is undetermined. This CDR3 has 13 residues. V lost 0 bases, J lost 4 bases, and 7 bases lay in between. The germline V gene encodes CDR1 LNHNV and CDR2 YYDKDF (reference sequence). This CDR3 reads CATSRDLIYEQYF. In DNA form, the CDR3 reads TGTGCCACCAGCAGAGATCTTATTTACGAGCAGTACTTC.

V usage is TRBV13 and J usage is TRBJ2-3, with D maybe TRBD1 (5 bases). Trimming removed 5 bases from V and 2 bases from J, with 11 bases in between. The germline gives CDR1 PRHDT, CDR2 FYEKMQ (reference sequence). The CDR3 has 14 amino acids. This CDR3 reads CASSRTQATDTQYF. In DNA, the CDR3 is TGTGCCAGCAGCCGTACACAGGCCACAGATACGCAGTATTTT.

This clone occurred once. The chain links TRBV2 to TRBJ1-5, with D unresolved. The germline V gene encodes CDR1 SNHLY and CDR2 FYNNEI. The CDR3 contains 17 residues. The V end was cut by 6 bases, the J end by 5 bases, with 23 bases between. CDR3 sequence (DNA): TGTGCCAGCAGGCCTCGGCGGTATGCCAGCGAAGATCAGCCCCAGCATTTT. Protein product: CASRPRRYASEDQPQHF.

The J gene is TRBJ2-1, the V gene TRBV11-2; D remains unclear. V was shortened by 1 base and J by 8 bases, with 9 bases between the two germline ends. This CDR3 contains 13 residues. From germline, CDR1 is SGHAT and CDR2 FQNNGV. The CDR3 is CASSLGHLYEQFF. In DNA form, the CDR3 reads TGTGCCAGCAGCTTAGGTCATCTATATGAGCAGTTCTTC.

J is TRBJ2-7 and V is TRBV5-1; TRBD2 aligns across 9 bases. After removal of 3 bases from V and 0 bases from J, the junction contained 4 bases not matched to a gene. From germline, CDR1 is SGHRS and CDR2 YFSETQ. The CDR3 runs to 15 residues. The CDR3 region has the DNA TGCGCCAGCAGCTACGCTAGCGGGAACTCCTACGAGCAGTACTTC. Protein: CASSYASGNSYEQYF.

DNA of the CDR3: TGTGCCAGCAGTTTGACAGGGGGAGGAACCGGGGAGCTGTTTTTT. Its protein product is CASSLTGGGTGELFF. V and J are TRBV6-5 and TRBJ2-2; 9 positions match TRBD1. V shed 4 bases, J shed 5 bases, and the junction held 5 bases outside the gene matches. CDR3 size: 15 residues. Germline V gives CDR1 MNHEY, CDR2 SVGAGI.

The chain combines TRBV6-4 with TRBJ2-7; 7 bases fit TRBD1. Unmatched junction bases numbered 9, after V lost 7 bases and J lost 3 bases. Germline lookup yields CDR1 MRHNA and CDR2 SNTAGT. The length of the CDR3 is 14 residues. DNA for the CDR3: TGTGCCAGCACCCCTTGGACAGGTTTCTACGAGCAGTACTTC. As protein: CASTPWTGFYEQYF.

The chain combines TRBV1 with TRBJ2-7; the listed D gene, TRBD1, was not tested against the DNA. TRBV1 is tagged as a pseudogene. The CDR3 has 15 amino acids. This CDR3 is CTSSQVPGQCYEQYF. The CDR3 DNA reads as TGCACCAGCAGCCAAGTCCCGGGACAGTGCTACGAGCAGTACTTC.

This clone occurred once. This rearrangement joins TRBV6-6 to TRBJ1-1, with D unresolved. Trimming took 6 bases from V and 11 from J, leaving 13 bases between them. The germline gives CDR1 MNHNY, CDR2 SVGAGI (reference sequence). The CDR3 sequence is 11 residues long. The CDR3 DNA reads as TGTGCCAGCAGACAACGCGGGGAGGCTTTCTTT. This encodes CASRQRGEAFF.

This clone was counted a single time. The V gene is TRBV2, the J gene TRBJ2-7, with 8 positions matching TRBD2. CDR3 length: 14 amino acids. V lost 3 bases to trimming and J lost 2 bases; unmatched junction nucleotides: 3. In germline, CDR1 is SNHLY, CDR2 FYNNEI. Here the CDR3 DNA reads TGTGCCAGCAGTGATATTAGCGGGACCTACGAGCAGTACTTC. Translated: CASSDISGTYEQYF.

The chain links TRBV7-6 to TRBJ2-1; TRBD1 might be the D (5 bases). V lost 4 bases and J 8 bases, leaving 24 bases between the germline ends. This CDR3 has 17 residues. Per germline, CDR1 SGHVS and CDR2 FNYEAQ. DNA for the CDR3: TGTGCCAGCAGCTCCGAGATTAGGGGATTGGTGGGTGATGAGCAGTTCTTC. This encodes CASSSEIRGLVGDEQFF.

The V gene is TRBV11-3, the J gene TRBJ1-2; D possibly corresponds to TRBD1 (6 bases). CDR3 length equals 13 residues. Germline V CDR1 and CDR2: SGHNT, YENEEA. Trimming pared 7 bases from V and 7 bases from J, leaving 16 bases between. The CDR3 DNA is TGTGCCAGCAAACTACCAGGGGATTTTGGCTACACCTTC. Translated: CASKLPGDFGYTF. Based on the CDR3 plus reference TRBV11-3 and TRBJ1-2, the full variable domain is EAGVVQSPRYKIIEKKQPVAFWCNPISGHNTLYWYLQNLGQGPELLIRYENEEAVDDSQLPKDRFSAERLKGVDSTLKIQPAELGDSAVYLCASKLPGDFGYTFGSGTRLTVV.

The chain combines TRBV7-9 with TRBJ2-1, with D unclear. This CDR3 contains 13 residues. Germline values: CDR1 SEHNR, CDR2 FQNEAQ (reference sequence). V gave up 4 bases and J gave up 6 bases, with 10 bases separating them. The CDR3 coding sequence is TGTGCCAGCAGCTCCCTGGGCCGCAATGAGCAGTTCTTC. The encoded protein is CASSSLGRNEQFF.

The chain uses TRBV10-3 and TRBJ1-1, with TRBD1 identical over 9 bases. The V and J ends lost 2 bases and 3 bases, in that order; junction bases with no gene match: 10. CDR1 is ENHRY and CDR2 is SYGVKD in the germline V gene. The CDR3 extends over 17 amino acids. The DNA of the CDR3 is TGTGCCATCAGTGAGACAGGGGGCATTTCGGGAGACACTGAAGCTTTCTTT. It encodes CAISETGGISGDTEAFF.